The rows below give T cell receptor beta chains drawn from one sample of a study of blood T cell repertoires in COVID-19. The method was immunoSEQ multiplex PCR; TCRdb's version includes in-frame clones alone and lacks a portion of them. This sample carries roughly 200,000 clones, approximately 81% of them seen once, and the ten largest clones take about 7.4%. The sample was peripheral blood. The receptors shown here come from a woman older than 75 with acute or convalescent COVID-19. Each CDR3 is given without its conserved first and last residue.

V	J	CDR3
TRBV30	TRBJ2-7	AWSVGQGYEQY
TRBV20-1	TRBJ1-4	SASEAQGYEKLF
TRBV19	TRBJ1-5	ASAQGNQPQH
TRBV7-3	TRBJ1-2	ASSPGGTPHGYT
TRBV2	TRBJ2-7	ASSEGTGSWEQY
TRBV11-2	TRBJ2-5	ASSLGGQQETQY
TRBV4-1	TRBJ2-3	ASSILLRRGDTDTQY
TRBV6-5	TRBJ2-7	ASSYYGSPYEQY
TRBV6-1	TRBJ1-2	ASSEGQGSHYGYT
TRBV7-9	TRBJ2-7	ASSQAGESSYEQY
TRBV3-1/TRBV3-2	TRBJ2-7	ASSNGQGAYEQY
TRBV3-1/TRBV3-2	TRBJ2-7	ASSQRDRGHEQY
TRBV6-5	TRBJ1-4	ASIRDRGREKLF
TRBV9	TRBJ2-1	ASSAGPPYNEQF
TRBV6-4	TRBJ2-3	ASSVVSGSSTDTQY
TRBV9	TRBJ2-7	ASSVGQGAYEQY
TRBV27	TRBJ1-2	ASSLGGVEGYT
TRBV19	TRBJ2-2	ASSIRFGSLARTGELF